The 14 T cell receptor beta chains below all came from one sample that was sequenced in a study of cytomegalovirus exposure and HLA in healthy donors. The PCR ran on 60 Vbeta and 13 Jbeta primers. Sequenced by immunoSEQ multiplex PCR; TCRdb stores in-frame clones only, minus some. Found here are 100,000 or so clones; the top ten clones hold 0.45% to 0.6%. Specimen: PBMCs. Receptor source: a middle-aged man in good health and CMV-seronegative.

V gene TRBV4-1 combines with J gene TRBJ1-2, with a weak D call TRBD1 (5 bases). This CDR3 has 14 residues. The germline CDR1 and CDR2 sequences are MGHRA and YSYEKL. V gave up 1 base and J gave up 2 bases, with 8 bases separating them. The CDR3 protein is CASSQGQLNYGYTF. Written as DNA, the CDR3 is TGCGCCAGCAGCCAAGGACAGCTAAACTATGGCTACACCTTC.

V gene TRBV4-3 combines with J gene TRBJ2-5, with 8 bases matching TRBD2. The CDR3 sequence is 16 residues long. With V trimmed by 0 bases and J by 6 bases, 9 bases remained unmatched. Germline V lookup: CDR1 LGHNA, CDR2 YSLEER. CDR3 loop: CASSQEVLSGGKTQYF. Written as DNA, the CDR3 is TGCGCCAGCAGCCAAGAAGTATTGTCGGGGGGGAAGACCCAGTACTTC.

V gene TRBV27 combines with J gene TRBJ1-1; D remains ambiguous. The germline V gene has CDR1 MNHEY and CDR2 SMNVEV (reference sequence). The length of the CDR3 is 13 residues. V was clipped by 7 bases and J by 3 bases, with 12 bases between them. CDR3 sequence reads: CASNSMGDTEAFF. CDR3 DNA sequence: TGTGCCAGCAATTCGATGGGAGACACTGAAGCTTTCTTT.

J is TRBJ2-1 and V is TRBV9; 8 bases match TRBD2. Germline V gene sequence: CDR1 SGDLS, CDR2 YYNGEE. Unmatched junction bases numbered 5, after V lost 4 bases and J lost 5 bases. CDR3 size: 14 residues. CDR3: CASSLTLADNEQFF. The DNA of the CDR3 is TGTGCCAGCAGCCTTACACTAGCGGACAATGAGCAGTTCTTC.

V and J are TRBV15 and TRBJ2-3, with TRBD2 identical over 7 bases. V lost 4 bases, J lost 5 bases, and 9 bases stayed unmatched. Germline loops: CDR1 LNHNV, CDR2 YYDKDF (reference sequence). This CDR3 comprises 15 residues. The CDR3 sequence: CATSKPLTGGDTQYF. The CDR3 DNA reads TGTGCCACCAGCAAACCGCTAACGGGGGGAGATACGCAGTATTTT.

The J gene is TRBJ1-5, the V gene TRBV19; D not certain. Per germline, CDR1 LNHDA and CDR2 SQIVND (reference sequence). The CDR3 runs to 14 residues. Trimming removed 1 base from V and 0 bases from J, with 4 bases in between. CDR3 amino acids: CASSIVNSNQPQHF. The CDR3 DNA follows: TGTGCCAGTAGTATAGTCAATAGCAATCAGCCCCAGCATTTT.

The chain couples TRBV10-3 to TRBJ2-5; 7 bases agree with TRBD2. The CDR3 is 13 residues long. V shed 6 bases, J shed 10 bases, and the junction held 11 bases outside the gene matches. The germline CDR1 and CDR2 sequences are ENHRY and SYGVKD. The CDR3 protein is CAISGAGKMGQYF. The CDR3 nucleotides read TGTGCCATCAGCGGAGCGGGGAAGATGGGCCAGTACTTC.

The chain couples TRBV10-1 to TRBJ2-2; D possibly corresponds to TRBD1 (5 bases). The germline gives CDR1 WNHNN, CDR2 SYGVQD (reference sequence). V was pared by 3 bases and J by 1 base, with 9 bases between. This CDR3 comprises 15 residues. The CDR3 spells CASSDPGQNTGELFF. In nucleotides, the CDR3 is TGCGCCAGCAGTGACCCCGGACAGAACACCGGGGAGCTGTTTTTT.

CDR3 bases: TGTGCCAGCAGCCATAGGCCCGGCGGGCACTACGAGCAGTACTTC. This encodes CASSHRPGGHYEQYF. This chain joins TRBV11-3 and TRBJ2-7; D might be TRBD2 (5 bases). Trimming removed 5 bases from V and 3 bases from J, with 17 bases in between. Germline CDR1 SGHNT, CDR2 YENEEA. The CDR3 spans 15 residues.

The rearrangement joins TRBV25-1 to TRBJ2-5; D gene uncertain. From germline, CDR1 is MGHDK and CDR2 SYGVNS. The CDR3 is 15 residues long. The V and J ends lost 1 base and 3 bases respectively, with 12 bases between them. CDR3 nucleotide sequence: TGTGCCAGCAGTGAATTTTTTGATCTAGAAGAGACCCAGTACTTC. Protein: CASSEFFDLEETQYF.

This chain uses TRBV29-1 with TRBJ2-7, with TRBD2 matching over 9 bases. The V gene end was trimmed by 4 bases and the J gene end by 3 bases; junction bases not matched to a gene: 7. Germline values: CDR1 SQVTM, CDR2 ANQGSEA. The CDR3 has 14 amino acids. CDR3 residues: CSVVSLAGNYEQYF. The CDR3 nucleotides are TGCAGCGTTGTGTCCCTAGCGGGGAACTACGAGCAGTACTTC.

This rearrangement joins TRBV9 to TRBJ2-3; possible D gene TRBD1, 5 bases. The CDR3 covers 15 residues. Trimming stripped 4 bases from V and 2 bases from J, with 14 bases between. Germline assignment: CDR1 SGDLS and CDR2 YYNGEE. The CDR3 sequence: CASSSRDATTDTQYF. CDR3 nucleotide sequence: TGTGCCAGCAGCTCCAGGGATGCAACCACAGATACGCAGTATTTT.

In DNA, the CDR3 is TGTGCCAGTAGATCCACAGGGGGCGCCTACGAGCAGTACTTC. It translates to CASRSTGGAYEQYF. The chain links TRBV19 to TRBJ2-7, with 9 bases aligning to TRBD1. Germline loops: CDR1 LNHDA, CDR2 SQIVND (reference sequence). The CDR3 totals 14 residues. With 6 bases clipped from V and 2 bases from J, the junction kept 5 bases outside the gene matches.

The chain joins TRBV9 to TRBJ2-3; D not resolved. V was trimmed by 0 bases and J by 6 bases, leaving 11 bases between them. This CDR3 spans 14 amino acids. In germline, CDR1 is SGDLS, CDR2 YYNGEE. The CDR3 region has the DNA TGTGCCAGCAGCGTAGTGGCTAGTTCCGATACGCAGTATTTT. It yields the protein CASSVVASSDTQYF. The variable domain in full, with the rest retrieved from reference TRBV9 and TRBJ2-3, is DSGVTQTPKHLITATGQRVTLRCSPRSGDLSVYWYQQSLDQGLQFLIQYYNGEERAKGNILERFSAQQFPDLHSELNLSSLELGDSALYFCASSVVASSDTQYFGPGTRLTVL.